This T cell receptor (beta chain) was documented in a study of response to subunit inactivated influenza vaccine (dated by TCRdb to the late 2010s). About the investigation overall: To follow how T cells responded to a trivalent subunit inactivated influenza vaccine, the researchers relied on deep quantitative profiling of the T cell receptor repertoire.

CDR1 and CDR2 (MNHEY, SVGEGT) derive from the germline V gene. At the junction V is shortened by 5 bases and J by 5 bases; bases outside the gene matches: 10. The CDR3 starts with the cysteine, ends with the phenylalanine, and has 15 residues. Only CDR3 DNA remains: 45 bases, in frame from the first base. Library generation was performed with RT-PCR. Sequenced using an Illumina HiSeq 2500. TCRdb passed the public sequencing reads through fastp at Q25 and MiXCR, retaining productive beta sequences. Each record represents a unique CDR3 protein, reported with the most common genes and DNA among its rows. Present in this sample are about 520,000 distinct CDR3 sequences, 6.5% to 8% of which were seen just once. Jointly, the top ten make up around 12% of the sample. Beyond this particular receptor, the publication reports: According to the authors, only a limited number of new T cells may be recruited by each seasonal influenza vaccination.

For this clonotype: Its cognate antigen has yet to be identified. Base-call qualities are not available, and no considerably larger clone is one nucleotide away.

This clonotype was obtained from a man aged 45-69 years who received an inactivated influenza vaccine. Donor details come from another sample of the same person, matched by shared clones. This specimen was PBMCs from blood, taken around 25 months after vaccination. The chain employs TRBV6-2 or TRBV6-3 and TRBJ1-1; TRBD1 agrees with 8 junctional bases. Read as DNA, the sequence is TGTGCCAGCAGTCGACAGGGGAGGTTGGGTACTGAAGCTTTCTTT. This yields the protein CASSRQGRLGTEAFF.